Included here is one TCR beta chain sequence, with context. Antigen specificity is unknown. Though probably carrying unrecorded immune exposures, donors were nominally healthy at sampling. CDR1 is ENHRY, CDR2 SYGVKD, per germline. The CDR3 covers 14 residues. The V end lost 8 bases, the J end lost 4 bases, and 15 bases lay between the germline ends. The data originate from a study of cytomegalovirus exposure and HLA in healthy donors. PCR was performed using 60 Vbeta and 13 Jbeta primers. Generated by immunoSEQ multiplex PCR, the TCRdb table keeps only in-frame clones and is missing some. The sample has approximately 150,000 clones, about 74% seen once; the top ten hold over 3%. Study results and limitations: Presence/absence analyses assumed roughly uniform sequencing depth across donors, which may not hold. Researchers reported from a later analysis that most CMV-associated TCR beta chains appeared HLA-restricted. For TCR beta chains, V- and J-gene trimming was later linked to a missense DCLRE1C variant.

The receptor was isolated from a male donor in good health and CMV-seronegative. The sample consisted of PBMCs. The chain joins TRBV10-3 to TRBJ1-3; D remains ambiguous. In nucleotides, the CDR3 is TGTGCCATCGGAAAGACATTACAAGGAAACACCATATATTTT. The encoded protein is CAIGKTLQGNTIYF.